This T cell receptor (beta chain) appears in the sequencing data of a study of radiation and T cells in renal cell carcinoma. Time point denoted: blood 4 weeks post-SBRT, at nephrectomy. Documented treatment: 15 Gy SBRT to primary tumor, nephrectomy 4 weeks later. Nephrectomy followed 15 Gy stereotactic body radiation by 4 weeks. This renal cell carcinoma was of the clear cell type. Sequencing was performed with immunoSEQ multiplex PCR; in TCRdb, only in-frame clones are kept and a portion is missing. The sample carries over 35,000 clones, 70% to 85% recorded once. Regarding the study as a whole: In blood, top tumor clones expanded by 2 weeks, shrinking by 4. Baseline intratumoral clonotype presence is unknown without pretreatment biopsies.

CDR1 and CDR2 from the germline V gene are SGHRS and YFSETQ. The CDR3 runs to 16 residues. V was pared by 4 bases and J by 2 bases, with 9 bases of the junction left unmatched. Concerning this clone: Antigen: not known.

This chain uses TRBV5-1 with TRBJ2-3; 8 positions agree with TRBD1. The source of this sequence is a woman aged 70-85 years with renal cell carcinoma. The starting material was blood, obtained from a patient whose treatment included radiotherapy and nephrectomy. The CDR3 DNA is TGCGCCAGCAGCGGAACCGGGACAGGAGTCACAGATACGCAGTATTTT. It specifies CASSGTGTGVTDTQYF. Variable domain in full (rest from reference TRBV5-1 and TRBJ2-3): KAGVTQTPRYLIKTRGQQVTLSCSPISGHRSVSWYQQTPGQGLQFLFEYFSETQRNKGNFPGRFSGRQFSNSRSEMNVSTLELGDSALYLCASSGTGTGVTDTQYFGPGTRLTVL.